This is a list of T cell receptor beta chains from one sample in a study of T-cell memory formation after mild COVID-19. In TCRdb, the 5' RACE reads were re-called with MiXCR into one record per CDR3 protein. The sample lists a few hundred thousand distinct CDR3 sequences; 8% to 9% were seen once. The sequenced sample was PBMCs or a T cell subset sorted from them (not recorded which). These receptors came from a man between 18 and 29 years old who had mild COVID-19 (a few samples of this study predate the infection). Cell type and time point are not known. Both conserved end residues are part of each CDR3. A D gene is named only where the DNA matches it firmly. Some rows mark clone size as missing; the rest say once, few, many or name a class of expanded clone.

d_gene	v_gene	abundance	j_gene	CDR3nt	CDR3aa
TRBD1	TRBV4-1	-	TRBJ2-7	TGCGCCAGCAGCCAAGTGAGGACAGGCCACGAGCAGTACTTC	CASSQVRTGHEQYF
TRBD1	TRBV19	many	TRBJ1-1	TGTGCCACTAGGAGGGGGCCTACGGTTGTTGGCACTGAAGCTTTCTTT	CATRRGPTVVGTEAFF
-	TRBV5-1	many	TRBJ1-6	TGCGCCAGCAGCTTAGCAGCCCTGGATTCACCCCTCCACTTT	CASSLAALDSPLHF
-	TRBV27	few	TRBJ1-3	TGTGCCAGCGGGGAACTCCCCCAAGGAAACACCATATATTTT	CASGELPQGNTIYF
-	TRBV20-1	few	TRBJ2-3	TGCAGTGCTAGTCCCACAGATACGCAGTATTTT	CSASPTDTQYF
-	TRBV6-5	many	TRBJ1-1	TGTGCCAGCAGTTACGTACAGGGCTTCACTGAAGCTTTCTTT	CASSYVQGFTEAFF
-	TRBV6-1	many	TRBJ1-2	TGTGCCAGCGGGCGGACGGGAGGGGCTAACTATGGCTACACCTTC	CASGRTGGANYGYTF
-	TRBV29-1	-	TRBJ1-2	TGCAGCGTTCTCTGGTCGGGTGGCTACACCTTC	CSVLWSGGYTF
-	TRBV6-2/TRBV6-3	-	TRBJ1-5	TGTGCCAGCAGTTACCATCGCAGGATAAGCGTTCGCAATCAGCCCCAGCATTTT	CASSYHRRISVRNQPQHF
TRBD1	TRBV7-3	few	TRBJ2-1	TGTGCCAGCAGTCCACAGGGACAGGGGGCCAGAGAGCAGTTCTTC	CASSPQGQGAREQFF
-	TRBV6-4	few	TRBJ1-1	TGTGCCAGCACTACGACGGCAGGGCACACTGAAGCTTTCTTT	CASTTTAGHTEAFF
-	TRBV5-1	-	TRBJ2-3	TGCGCCAGCAGCTTGCCGGCCCCGGCGTCAAGCACAGATACGCAGTATTTT	CASSLPAPASSTDTQYF
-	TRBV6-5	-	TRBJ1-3	TGTGCCAGCAGTTACTTTCGAGATGGAAACACCATATATTTT	CASSYFRDGNTIYF
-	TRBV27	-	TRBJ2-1	TGTGCCAGCAGTTCCCCAGGGCACAATGAGCAGTTCTTC	CASSSPGHNEQFF
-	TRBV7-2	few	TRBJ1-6	TGTGCCAGCAGCTTAGATAGGGCGAATTCACCCCTCCACTTT	CASSLDRANSPLHF
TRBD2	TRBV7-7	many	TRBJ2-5	TGTGCTAGCAGCCCAACCGGGACGGGAGGAGAGACCCAGTACTTC	CASSPTGTGGETQYF
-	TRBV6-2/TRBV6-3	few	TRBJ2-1	TGTGCCAGCAGTTCGCTCGGGACTCCCTACAATGAGCAGTTCTTC	CASSSLGTPYNEQFF
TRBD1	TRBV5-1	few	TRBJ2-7	TGCGCCAGCAGATCGATACCGGGACAGCCTTACGAGCAGTACTTC	CASRSIPGQPYEQYF
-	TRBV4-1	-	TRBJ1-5	TGCGCCAGCAGCCAAAGCCGCGGGTTGGATCAGCCCCAGCATTTT	CASSQSRGLDQPQHF
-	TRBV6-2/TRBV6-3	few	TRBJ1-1	TGTGCCAGCAGCTCCTTTATGTTTGGGCGAGCTTTCTTT	CASSSFMFGRAFF